This TCR beta chain was obtained from a study of blood T cell repertoires in COVID-19. Overall study context: T cells, B-cell-depleted T cells, or PBMCs supplied cDNA or gDNA.

How the authors handled the data: Amplifying reference gene primers gave estimates of nucleated cell counts. Some clones are missing from TCRdb's copy, which holds only in-frame ones; the method was immunoSEQ multiplex PCR. D and trimming were read from the DNA, whereas the V and J calls and clone size are those reported in that table. The sample has 270,000 or so clones, 85% to 90% seen once. The length of the CDR3 is 18 residues. V lost 1 base and J lost 3; bases outside the gene matches: 11. Germline V CDR1 and CDR2: MGHRA, YSYEKL. Seattle's enrolled individuals joined amid active infection and were then monitored longitudinally.

The chain couples TRBV4-1 to TRBJ2-5; 10 bases are a match to TRBD1. The specimen was peripheral blood. This receptor was identified in a woman in her twenties or thirties with COVID-19, enrolled during active disease. As DNA, the CDR3 is TGCGCCAGCAGCCAAGGGGCTGCGAGACAGGGGGCTAAAGAGACCCAGTACTTC. Translating gives CASSQGAARQGAKETQYF.